What follows are 11 T cell receptor beta chains derived from one specimen sequenced in a study of blood T cell repertoires in COVID-19. Some clones are missing from TCRdb's copy, which holds only in-frame ones; the method was immunoSEQ multiplex PCR. This sample yields around 100,000 clones, of which roughly four fifths are seen a single time; 3.3% belongs to the top ten. Sequencing was performed on peripheral blood. These receptors all stem from a woman at least 80 years old with active or convalescent COVID-19.

The genes are TRBV5-6 and TRBJ2-3; 11 bases agree with TRBD2. Germline V lookup: CDR1 SGHDT, CDR2 YYEEEE. Trimming took 5 bases from V and 6 from J; bases not matched to a gene: 5. The CDR3 totals 14 residues. The CDR3 nucleotides are TGTGCCAGCAGGTTTGCTAGCGGGAGGGATACGCAGTATTTT. As protein: CASRFASGRDTQYF.

The V gene is TRBV19, the J gene TRBJ1-5, with a possible D match to TRBD1 (5 bases). Germline lookup yields CDR1 LNHDA and CDR2 SQIVND (reference sequence). Trimming removed 5 bases from V and 2 bases from J, with 16 bases in between. The CDR3 covers 16 residues. The CDR3, as DNA: TGTGCCAGTAGTCGATTTATCAGGGAGGGCAATCAGCCCCAGCATTTT. Translation: CASSRFIREGNQPQHF.

This rearrangement joins TRBV7-3 to TRBJ1-1, with D possibly TRBD1 on 5 matching bases. Germline V gene sequence: CDR1 SGHTA, CDR2 FQGTGA. V shed 5 bases and J shed 1 base, with 20 bases lying between them. There are 17 residues in the CDR3. CDR3 loop: CASSHNPSGGKNTEAFF. The DNA for the CDR3 is TGTGCCAGCAGCCACAACCCCTCGGGGGGGAAGAACACTGAAGCTTTCTTT.

In DNA form, the CDR3 reads TGCGCCAGCAGCTCAATGACAGCGAACACCGGGGAGCTGTTTTTT. Translating it yields CASSSMTANTGELFF. The chain joins TRBV5-1 to TRBJ2-2; perhaps TRBD1 as D (5 bases). The germline CDR1 and CDR2 sequences are SGHRS and YFSETQ. Trimming removed 3 bases at V and 0 bases at J, with 9 bases between. This CDR3 has 15 residues.

This chain links TRBV21-1 with TRBJ1-5. TRBV21-1 is a pseudogene. This CDR3 region has 15 residues. The DNA of the CDR3 is TGTGCCAGCAGACCTATAGGAGCTCTCAATCAGCCCCAGCATTTT. Translation gives CASRPIGALNQPQHF.

This chain uses TRBV19 with TRBJ1-1; tentatively, D is TRBD1 (5 bases). V lost 2 bases to trimming and J lost 5 bases, with 12 bases between them. The germline V gene encodes CDR1 LNHDA and CDR2 SQIVND (reference sequence). The CDR3 spans 14 residues. The CDR3 spells CASSINQAGTEAFF. In DNA, the CDR3 is TGTGCCAGTAGTATAAACCAGGCAGGGACTGAAGCTTTCTTT.

The chain recombines TRBV4-3 with TRBJ1-2; a weak D match, TRBD1 (5 bases). This CDR3 is 13 amino acids long. The V gene lost 3 bases and the J gene lost 4 bases, with 9 bases spanning the gap. Germline CDR1 is LGHNA and CDR2 is YSLEER. The CDR3 bases are TGCGCCAGCAGCCATCCCGACAGCTATGGCTACACCTTC. It specifies CASSHPDSYGYTF.

This rearrangement joins TRBV19 to TRBJ1-2; D gene uncertain. Per germline, CDR1 LNHDA and CDR2 SQIVND (reference sequence). The V end was cut by 3 bases, the J end by 3 bases, with 17 bases between. This CDR3 is 16 amino acids long. The CDR3 region has the DNA TGTGCCAGTAGTATTCATCTGCACGCGGCGGACTATGGCTACACCTTC. Amino acid sequence: CASSIHLHAADYGYTF.

This clone was seen only a few times. The chain uses TRBV4-1 and TRBJ2-7, with 9 bases identical to TRBD1. J gave up 4 bases and V 2 bases, and 9 bases lay outside the gene matches. In germline, CDR1 is MGHRA, CDR2 YSYEKL. The CDR3 spans 16 residues. The CDR3 DNA sequence: TGCGCCAGCAGCCAACTATTCGGAGACAGGGGGTACGAGCAGTACTTC. Amino acids: CASSQLFGDRGYEQYF.

The chain carries TRBV6-5 and TRBJ1-2; D remains ambiguous. The CDR3 length is 14 residues. Germline values: CDR1 MNHEY, CDR2 SVGAGI. Trimming removed 7 bases at V and 3 bases at J, with 15 bases between. Here the CDR3 reads CASTKTRRDYGYTF. CDR3 bases: TGTGCCAGCACCAAAACCAGACGGGACTATGGCTACACCTTC.

The rearrangement joins TRBV3-1 (or the pseudogene TRBV3-2) to TRBJ1-4, with TRBD1 matching over 10 bases. The junction had 8 bases not matched to a gene; V was cut back by 0 bases and J by 7 bases. The CDR3 is 17 amino acids. Germline V gene lookup returns CDR1 LGHDT and CDR2 YNNKEL (reference sequence). CDR3 bases: TGTGCCAGCAGCCAAGATTTGGGGGACAGGGGCGGTGAAAAACTGTTTTTT. It yields the protein CASSQDLGDRGGEKLFF.